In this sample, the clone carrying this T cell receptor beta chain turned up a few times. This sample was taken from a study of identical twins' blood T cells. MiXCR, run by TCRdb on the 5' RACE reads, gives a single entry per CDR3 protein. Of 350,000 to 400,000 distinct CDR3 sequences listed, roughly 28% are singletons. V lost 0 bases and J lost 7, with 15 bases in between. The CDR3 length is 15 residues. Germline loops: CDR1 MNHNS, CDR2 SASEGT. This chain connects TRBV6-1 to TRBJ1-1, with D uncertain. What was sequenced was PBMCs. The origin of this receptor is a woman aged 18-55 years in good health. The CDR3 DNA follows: TGTGCCAGCAGTGAAGCCGTTGACCCCTTCGGTGAAGCTTTCTTT. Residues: CASSEAVDPFGEAFF.